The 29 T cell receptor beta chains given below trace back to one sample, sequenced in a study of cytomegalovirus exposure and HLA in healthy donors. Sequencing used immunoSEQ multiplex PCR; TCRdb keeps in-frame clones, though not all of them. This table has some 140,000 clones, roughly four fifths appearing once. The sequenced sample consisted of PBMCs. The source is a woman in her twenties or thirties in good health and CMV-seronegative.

CDR3 loop: CASSLVRAGGEQYF. The CDR3, as DNA: TGTGCCAGCAGCTTAGTCCGGGCAGGGGGCGAGCAGTACTTC. The rearrangement joins TRBV11-2 to TRBJ2-7; 7 bases agree with TRBD1. The CDR3 is made up of 14 amino acids. Germline V CDR1 and CDR2: SGHAT, FQNNGV. J gave up 6 bases and V 1 base, and 6 bases lay outside the gene matches.

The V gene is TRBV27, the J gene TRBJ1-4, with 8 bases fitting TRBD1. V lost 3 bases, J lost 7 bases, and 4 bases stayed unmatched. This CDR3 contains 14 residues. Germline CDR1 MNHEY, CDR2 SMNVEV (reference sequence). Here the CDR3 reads CASSFQGASEKLFF. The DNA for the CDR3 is TGTGCCAGCAGTTTCCAGGGGGCGAGTGAAAAACTGTTTTTT.

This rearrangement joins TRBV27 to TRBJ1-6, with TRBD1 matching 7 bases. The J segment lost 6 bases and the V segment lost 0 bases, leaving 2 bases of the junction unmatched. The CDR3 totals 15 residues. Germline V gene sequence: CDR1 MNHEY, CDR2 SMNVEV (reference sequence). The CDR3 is CASSLSGTANSPLHF. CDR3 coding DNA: TGTGCCAGCAGTTTATCGGGGACAGCTAATTCACCCCTCCACTTT.

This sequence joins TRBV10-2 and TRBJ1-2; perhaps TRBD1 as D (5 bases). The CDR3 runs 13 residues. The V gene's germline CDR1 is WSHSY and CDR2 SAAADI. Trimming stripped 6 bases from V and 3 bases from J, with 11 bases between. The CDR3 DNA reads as TGCGCCAGCAGAAGGTCGGGGGACTATGGCTACACCTTC. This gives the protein CASRRSGDYGYTF.

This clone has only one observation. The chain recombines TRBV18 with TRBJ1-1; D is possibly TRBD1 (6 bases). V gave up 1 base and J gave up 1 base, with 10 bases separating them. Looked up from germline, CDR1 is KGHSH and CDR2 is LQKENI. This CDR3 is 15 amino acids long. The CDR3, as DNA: TGTGCCAGCTCACCACAGGGGGTAGGGAACACTGAAGCTTTCTTT. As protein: CASSPQGVGNTEAFF. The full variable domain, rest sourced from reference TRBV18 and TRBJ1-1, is NAGVMQNPRHLVRRRGQEARLRCSPMKGHSHVYWYRQLPEEGLKFMVYLQKENIIDESGMPKERFSAEFPKEGPSILRIQQVVRGDSAAYFCASSPQGVGNTEAFFGQGTRLTVV.

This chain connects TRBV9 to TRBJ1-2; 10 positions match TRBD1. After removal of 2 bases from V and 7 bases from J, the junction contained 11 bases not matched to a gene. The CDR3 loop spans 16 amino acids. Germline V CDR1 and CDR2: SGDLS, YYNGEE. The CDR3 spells CASSVRRSGTGAGYTF. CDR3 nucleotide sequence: TGTGCCAGCAGCGTCCGCCGCTCCGGGACAGGGGCTGGCTACACCTTC.

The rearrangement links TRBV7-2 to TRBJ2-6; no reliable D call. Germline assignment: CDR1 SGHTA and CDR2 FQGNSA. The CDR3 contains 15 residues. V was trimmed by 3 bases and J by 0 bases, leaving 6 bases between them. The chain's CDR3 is CASSFSPSGANVLTF. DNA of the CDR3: TGTGCCAGCAGCTTTAGTCCCTCTGGGGCCAACGTCCTGACTTTC.

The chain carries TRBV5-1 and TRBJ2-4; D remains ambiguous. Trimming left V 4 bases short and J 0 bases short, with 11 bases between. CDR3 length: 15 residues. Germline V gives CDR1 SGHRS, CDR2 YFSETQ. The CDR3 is CASSPGGSAKNIQYF. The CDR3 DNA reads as TGCGCCAGCAGCCCGGGTGGTTCAGCCAAAAACATTCAGTACTTC.

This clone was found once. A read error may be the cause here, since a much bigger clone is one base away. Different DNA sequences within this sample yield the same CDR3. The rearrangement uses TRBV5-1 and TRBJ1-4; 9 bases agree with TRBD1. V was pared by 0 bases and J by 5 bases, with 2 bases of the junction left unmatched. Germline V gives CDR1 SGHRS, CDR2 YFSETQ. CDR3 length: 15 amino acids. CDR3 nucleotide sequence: TGCGCCAGCAGCTTGGCTGGGACAGGGAATGAAAAACTGTTTTTT. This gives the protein CASSLAGTGNEKLFF.

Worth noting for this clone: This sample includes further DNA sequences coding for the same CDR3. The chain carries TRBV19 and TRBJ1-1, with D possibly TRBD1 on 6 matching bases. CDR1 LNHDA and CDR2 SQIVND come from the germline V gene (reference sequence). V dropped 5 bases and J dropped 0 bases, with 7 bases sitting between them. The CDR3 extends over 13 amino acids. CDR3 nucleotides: TGTGCCAGTAGTGGACAGTTGAACACTGAAGCTTTCTTT. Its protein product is CASSGQLNTEAFF.

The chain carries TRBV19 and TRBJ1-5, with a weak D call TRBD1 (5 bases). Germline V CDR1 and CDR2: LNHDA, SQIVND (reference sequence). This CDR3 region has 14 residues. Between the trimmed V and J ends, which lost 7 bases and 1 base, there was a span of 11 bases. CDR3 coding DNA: TGTGCCAGTATGCAGGGCGGCAGCAATCAGCCCCAGCATTTT. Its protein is CASMQGGSNQPQHF.

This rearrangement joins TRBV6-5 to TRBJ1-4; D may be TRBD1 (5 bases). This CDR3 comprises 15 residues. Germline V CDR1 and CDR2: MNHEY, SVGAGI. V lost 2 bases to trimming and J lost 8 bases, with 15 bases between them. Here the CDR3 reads CASSYRTSREEKLFF. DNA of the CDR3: TGTGCCAGCAGTTACCGGACCTCCAGGGAAGAAAAACTGTTTTTT.

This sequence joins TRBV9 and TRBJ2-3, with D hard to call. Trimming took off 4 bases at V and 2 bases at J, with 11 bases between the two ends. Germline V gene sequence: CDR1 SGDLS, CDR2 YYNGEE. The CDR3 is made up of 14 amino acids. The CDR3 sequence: CASSPDLLTDTQYF. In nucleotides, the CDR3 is TGTGCCAGCAGCCCCGACTTGCTCACAGATACGCAGTATTTT.

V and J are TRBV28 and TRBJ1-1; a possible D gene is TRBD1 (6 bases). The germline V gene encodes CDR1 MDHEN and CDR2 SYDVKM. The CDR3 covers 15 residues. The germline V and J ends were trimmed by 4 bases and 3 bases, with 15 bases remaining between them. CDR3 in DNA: TGTGCCAGCAGTTACCCTCGGGGGGGCGACACTGAAGCTTTCTTT. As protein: CASSYPRGGDTEAFF. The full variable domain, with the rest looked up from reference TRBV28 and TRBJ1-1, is DVKVTQSSRYLVKRTGEKVFLECVQDMDHENMFWYRQDPGLGLRLIYFSYDVKMKEKGDIPEGYSVSREKKERFSLILESASTNQTSMYLCASSYPRGGDTEAFFGQGTRLTVV.

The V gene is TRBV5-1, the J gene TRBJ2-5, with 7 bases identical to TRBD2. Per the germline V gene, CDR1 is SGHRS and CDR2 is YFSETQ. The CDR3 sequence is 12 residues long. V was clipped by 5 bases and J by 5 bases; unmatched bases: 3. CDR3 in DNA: TGCGCCAGCAGTCGGGAGGCGGAGACCCAGTACTTC. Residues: CASSREAETQYF.

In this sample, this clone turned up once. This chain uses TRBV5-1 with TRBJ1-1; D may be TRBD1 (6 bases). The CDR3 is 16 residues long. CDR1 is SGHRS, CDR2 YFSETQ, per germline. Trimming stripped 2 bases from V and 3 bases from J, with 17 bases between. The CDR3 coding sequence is TGCGCCAGCAGCTTAACCCGCCAGGGGCCGTACACTGAAGCTTTCTTT. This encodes CASSLTRQGPYTEAFF.

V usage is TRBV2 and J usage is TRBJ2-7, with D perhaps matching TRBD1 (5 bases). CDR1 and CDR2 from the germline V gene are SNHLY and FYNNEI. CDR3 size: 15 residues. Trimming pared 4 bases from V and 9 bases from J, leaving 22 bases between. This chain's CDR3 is CASSVFAGSLQGQYF. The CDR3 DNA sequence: TGTGCCAGCAGTGTTTTTGCTGGGTCCCTCCAGGGGCAGTACTTC.

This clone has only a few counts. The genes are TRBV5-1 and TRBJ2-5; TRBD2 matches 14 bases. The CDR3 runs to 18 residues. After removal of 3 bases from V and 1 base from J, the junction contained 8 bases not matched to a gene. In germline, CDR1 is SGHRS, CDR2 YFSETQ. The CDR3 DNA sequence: TGCGCCAGCAGCTCTGGGACTAGCGGGGGCCTAACCCAAGAGACCCAGTACTTC. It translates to CASSSGTSGGLTQETQYF.

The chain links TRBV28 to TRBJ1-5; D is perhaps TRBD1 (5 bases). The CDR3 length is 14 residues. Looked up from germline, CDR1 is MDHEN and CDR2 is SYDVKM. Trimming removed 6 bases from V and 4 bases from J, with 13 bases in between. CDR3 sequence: CASSPPGGNQPQHF. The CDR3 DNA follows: TGTGCCAGCAGCCCCCCGGGGGGTAATCAGCCCCAGCATTTT.

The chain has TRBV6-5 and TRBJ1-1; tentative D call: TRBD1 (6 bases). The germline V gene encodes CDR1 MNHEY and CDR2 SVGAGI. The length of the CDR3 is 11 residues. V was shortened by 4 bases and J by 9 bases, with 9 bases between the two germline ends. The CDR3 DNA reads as TGTGCCAGCAGTTTTGGACAGCAAGCTTTCTTT. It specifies CASSFGQQAFF.

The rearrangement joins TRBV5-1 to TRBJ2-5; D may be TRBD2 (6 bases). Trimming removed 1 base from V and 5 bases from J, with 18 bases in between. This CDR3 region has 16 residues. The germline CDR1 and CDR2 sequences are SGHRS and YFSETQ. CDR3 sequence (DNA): TGCGCCAGCAGCTTGAGTAGCGGTAGGGGCGGGGAGACCCAGTACTTC. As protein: CASSLSSGRGGETQYF.

The DNA of the CDR3 is TGTGCCAGCAGTAAAGACAGGGGGCTGGGGTACGAGCAGTACTTC. Protein sequence: CASSKDRGLGYEQYF. The genes are TRBV7-2 and TRBJ2-7; 10 bases line up with TRBD1. The CDR3 totals 15 residues. The germline V gene has CDR1 SGHTA and CDR2 FQGNSA. Germline trimming cut 6 bases from V and 4 bases from J; bases unmatched to any gene: 9.

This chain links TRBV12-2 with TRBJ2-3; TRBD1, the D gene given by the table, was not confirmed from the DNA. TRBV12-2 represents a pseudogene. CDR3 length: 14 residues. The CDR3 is CARERQKHTDTQYF. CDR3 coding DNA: TGTGCAAGGGAACGACAGAAGCACACAGATACGCAGTATTTT.

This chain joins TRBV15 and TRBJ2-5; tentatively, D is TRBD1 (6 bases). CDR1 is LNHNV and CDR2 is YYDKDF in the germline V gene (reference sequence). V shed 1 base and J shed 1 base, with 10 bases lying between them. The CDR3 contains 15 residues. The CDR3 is CATSRVQGSQETQYF. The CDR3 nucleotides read TGTGCCACCAGCAGAGTCCAGGGGAGCCAAGAGACCCAGTACTTC.

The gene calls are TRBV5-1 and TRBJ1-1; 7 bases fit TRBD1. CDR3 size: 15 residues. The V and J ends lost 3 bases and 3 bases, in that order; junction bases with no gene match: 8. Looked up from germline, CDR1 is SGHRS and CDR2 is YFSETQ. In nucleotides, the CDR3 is TGCGCCAGCAGCTCTATTCCCGGGACAGACACTGAAGCTTTCTTT. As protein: CASSSIPGTDTEAFF. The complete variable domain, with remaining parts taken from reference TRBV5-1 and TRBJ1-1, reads KAGVTQTPRYLIKTRGQQVTLSCSPISGHRSVSWYQQTPGQGLQFLFEYFSETQRNKGNFPGRFSGRQFSNSRSEMNVSTLELGDSALYLCASSSIPGTDTEAFFGQGTRLTVV.

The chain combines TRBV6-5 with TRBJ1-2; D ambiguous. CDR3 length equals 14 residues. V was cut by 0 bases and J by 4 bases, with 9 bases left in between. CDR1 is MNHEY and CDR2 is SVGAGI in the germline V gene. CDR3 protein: CASSYSQVRYGYTF. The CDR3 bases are TGTGCCAGCAGTTACTCCCAGGTGCGCTATGGCTACACCTTC.

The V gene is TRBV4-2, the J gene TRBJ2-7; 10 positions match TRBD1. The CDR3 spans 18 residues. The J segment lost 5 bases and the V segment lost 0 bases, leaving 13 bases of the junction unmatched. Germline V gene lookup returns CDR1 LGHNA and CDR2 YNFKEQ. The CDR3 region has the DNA TGTGCCAGCAGCCAAGATCCCCAGACAGGGGGCAAGAACGACGAGCAGTACTTC. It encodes CASSQDPQTGGKNDEQYF.

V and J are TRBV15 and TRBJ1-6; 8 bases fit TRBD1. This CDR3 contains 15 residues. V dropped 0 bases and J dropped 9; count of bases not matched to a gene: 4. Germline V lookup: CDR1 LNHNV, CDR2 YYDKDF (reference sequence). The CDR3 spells CATSRDRDRPSPLHF. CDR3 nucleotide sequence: TGTGCCACCAGCAGAGATCGGGACAGGCCTTCACCCCTCCACTTT.

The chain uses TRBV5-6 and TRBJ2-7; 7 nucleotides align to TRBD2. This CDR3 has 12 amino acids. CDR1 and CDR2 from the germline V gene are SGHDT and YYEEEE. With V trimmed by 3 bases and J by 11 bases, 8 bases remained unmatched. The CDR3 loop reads CASSWREGGKYF. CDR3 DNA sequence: TGTGCCAGCAGCTGGAGGGAGGGAGGGAAGTACTTC.